This TCR beta chain was recovered during a study of response to subunit inactivated influenza vaccine. Study-wide points: Seasonal influenza vaccination, on each occasion, was suggested by the authors to recruit few new T cells.

CDR1 and CDR2 (germline): DFQATT, SNEGSKA (reference sequence). Trimming left V 4 bases short and J 2 bases short, with 11 bases between. The CDR3 loop spans 13 amino acids. Each CDR3 protein is one row after TCRdb ran MiXCR on the RT-PCR reads. The table shows some 850,000 distinct CDR3 sequences, with around 20% occurring only once. In its sample, this clonotype was seen a few times. Its antigen is not identified. The material was PBMCs from blood, obtained 4 to 6 days after vaccination. The clonotype comes from a middle-aged man who received an inactivated influenza vaccine. The chain has TRBV20-1 and TRBJ2-5, with D perhaps being TRBD1 or TRBD2 (5 bases each). As DNA, the CDR3 is TGCAGTGCTACCCGGGGCCCGCAAGAGACCCAGTACTTC. Amino acid sequence: CSATRGPQETQYF.